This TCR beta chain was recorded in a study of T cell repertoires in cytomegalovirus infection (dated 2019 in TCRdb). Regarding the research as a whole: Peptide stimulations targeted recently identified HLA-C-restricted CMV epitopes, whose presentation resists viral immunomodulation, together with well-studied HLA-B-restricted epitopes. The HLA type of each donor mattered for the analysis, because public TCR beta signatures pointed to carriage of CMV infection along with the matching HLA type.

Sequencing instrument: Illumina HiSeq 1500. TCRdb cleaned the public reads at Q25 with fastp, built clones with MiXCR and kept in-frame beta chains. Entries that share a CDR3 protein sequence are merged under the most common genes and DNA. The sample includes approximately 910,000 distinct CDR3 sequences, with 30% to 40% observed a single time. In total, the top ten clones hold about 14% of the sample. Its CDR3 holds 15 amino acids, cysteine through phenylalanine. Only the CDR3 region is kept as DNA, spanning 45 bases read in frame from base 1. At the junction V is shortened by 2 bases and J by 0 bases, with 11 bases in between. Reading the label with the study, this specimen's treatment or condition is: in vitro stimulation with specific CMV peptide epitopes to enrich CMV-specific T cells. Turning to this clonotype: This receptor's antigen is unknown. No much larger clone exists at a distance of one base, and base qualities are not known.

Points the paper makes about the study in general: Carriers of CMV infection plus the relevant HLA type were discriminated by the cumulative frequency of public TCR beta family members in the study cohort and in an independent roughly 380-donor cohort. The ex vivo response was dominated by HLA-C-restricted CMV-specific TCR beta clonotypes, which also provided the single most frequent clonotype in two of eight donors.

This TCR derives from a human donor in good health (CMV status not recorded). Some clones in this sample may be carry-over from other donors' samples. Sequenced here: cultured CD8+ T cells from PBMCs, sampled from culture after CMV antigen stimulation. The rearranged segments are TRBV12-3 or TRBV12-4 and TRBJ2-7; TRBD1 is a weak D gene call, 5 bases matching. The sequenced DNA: TGTGCCAGCAGTTTATCAGGGTCGGGCTCCTACGAGCAGTACTTC. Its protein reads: CASSLSGSGSYEQYF.